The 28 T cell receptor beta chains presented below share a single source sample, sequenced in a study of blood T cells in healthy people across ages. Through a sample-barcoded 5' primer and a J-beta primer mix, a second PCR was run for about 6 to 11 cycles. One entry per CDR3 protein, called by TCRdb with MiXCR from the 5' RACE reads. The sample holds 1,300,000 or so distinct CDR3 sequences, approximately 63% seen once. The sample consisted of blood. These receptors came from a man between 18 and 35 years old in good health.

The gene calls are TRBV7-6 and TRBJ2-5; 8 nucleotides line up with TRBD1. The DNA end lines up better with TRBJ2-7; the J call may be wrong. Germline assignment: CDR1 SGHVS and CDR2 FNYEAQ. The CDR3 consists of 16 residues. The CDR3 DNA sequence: TGTGCCAGCAGCTCAACCGGGACAGGTCCCCAATACGAGCAGTACTTC. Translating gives CASSSTGTGPQYEQYF.

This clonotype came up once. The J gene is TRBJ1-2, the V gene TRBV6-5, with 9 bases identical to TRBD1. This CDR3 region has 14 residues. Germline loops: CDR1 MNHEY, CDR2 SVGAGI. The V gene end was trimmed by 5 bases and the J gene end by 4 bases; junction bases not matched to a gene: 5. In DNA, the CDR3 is TGTGCCAGCAGTAGGACAGGGGCCGGCTATGGCTACACCTTC. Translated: CASSRTGAGYGYTF.

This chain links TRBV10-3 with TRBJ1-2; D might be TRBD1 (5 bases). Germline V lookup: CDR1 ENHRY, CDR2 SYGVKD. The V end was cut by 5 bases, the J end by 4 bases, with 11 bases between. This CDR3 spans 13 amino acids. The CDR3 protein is CAISIDSSYGYTF. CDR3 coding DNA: TGTGCCATCAGTATCGACAGCTCCTATGGCTACACCTTC.

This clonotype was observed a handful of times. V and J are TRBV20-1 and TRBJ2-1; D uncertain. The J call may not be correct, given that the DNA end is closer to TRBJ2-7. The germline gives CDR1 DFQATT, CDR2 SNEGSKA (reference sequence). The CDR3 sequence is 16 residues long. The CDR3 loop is CSAPRIPSSSYNEQYF. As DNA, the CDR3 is TGCAGTGCCCCCCGGATTCCATCGAGCTCCTACAATGAGCAGTACTTC.

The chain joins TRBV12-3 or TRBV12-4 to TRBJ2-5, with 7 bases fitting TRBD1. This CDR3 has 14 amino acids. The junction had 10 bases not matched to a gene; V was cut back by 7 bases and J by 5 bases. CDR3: CASTWGQGGETQYF. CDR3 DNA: TGTGCCAGCACCTGGGGGCAAGGGGGCGAGACCCAGTACTTC.

The DNA of the CDR3 is TGTGCCAGCAGCCCACCAGCCGGGACAGGGGGGAGAGATACGCAGTATTTT. Translation: CASSPPAGTGGRDTQYF. This sequence joins TRBV7-2 and TRBJ2-3; 11 bases are a match to TRBD1. CDR3 length: 17 residues. The germline V gene has CDR1 SGHTA and CDR2 FQGNSA. V trimming: 5 bases; J trimming: 5 bases; junction bases outside the gene matches: 12.

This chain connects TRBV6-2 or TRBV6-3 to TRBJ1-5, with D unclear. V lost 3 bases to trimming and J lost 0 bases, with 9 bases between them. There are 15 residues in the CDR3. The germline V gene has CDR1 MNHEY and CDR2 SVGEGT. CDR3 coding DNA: TGTGCCAGCAGTTATGCGAGTCATAGCAATCAGCCCCAGCATTTT. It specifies CASSYASHSNQPQHF.

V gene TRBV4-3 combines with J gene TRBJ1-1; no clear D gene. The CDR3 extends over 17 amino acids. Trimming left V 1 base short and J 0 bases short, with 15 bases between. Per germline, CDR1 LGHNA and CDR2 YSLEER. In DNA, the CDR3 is TGCGCCAGCAGCCAAGGCAGGCGTGGCCCCCTGAACACTGAAGCTTTCTTT. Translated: CASSQGRRGPLNTEAFF.

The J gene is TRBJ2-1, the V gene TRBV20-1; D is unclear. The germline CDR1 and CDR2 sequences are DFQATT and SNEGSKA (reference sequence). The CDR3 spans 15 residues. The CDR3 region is CSVNRANVFNNEQFF. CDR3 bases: TGCAGCGTAAATAGAGCTAACGTTTTCAACAATGAGCAGTTCTTC.

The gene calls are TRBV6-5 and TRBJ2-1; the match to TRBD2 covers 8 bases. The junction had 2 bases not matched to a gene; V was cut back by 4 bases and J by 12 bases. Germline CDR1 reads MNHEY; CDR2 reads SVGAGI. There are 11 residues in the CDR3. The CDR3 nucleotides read TGTGCCAGCAGTTTAGCGGGATCGCAGTTCTTC. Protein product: CASSLAGSQFF.

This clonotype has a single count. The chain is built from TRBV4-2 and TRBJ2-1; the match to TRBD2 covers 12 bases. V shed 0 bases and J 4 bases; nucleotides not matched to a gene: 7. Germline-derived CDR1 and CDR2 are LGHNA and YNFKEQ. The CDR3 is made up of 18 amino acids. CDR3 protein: CASSQEGLAGGVYNEQFF. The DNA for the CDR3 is TGTGCCAGCAGCCAAGAAGGGCTAGCGGGAGGGGTGTACAATGAGCAGTTCTTC.

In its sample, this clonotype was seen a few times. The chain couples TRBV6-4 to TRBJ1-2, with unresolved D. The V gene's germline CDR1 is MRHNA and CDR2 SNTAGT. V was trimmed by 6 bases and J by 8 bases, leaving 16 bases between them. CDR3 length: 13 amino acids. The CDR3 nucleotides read TGTGCCAGCAGCCCGACGAGTGTACGGGGCTACACCTTC. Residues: CASSPTSVRGYTF.

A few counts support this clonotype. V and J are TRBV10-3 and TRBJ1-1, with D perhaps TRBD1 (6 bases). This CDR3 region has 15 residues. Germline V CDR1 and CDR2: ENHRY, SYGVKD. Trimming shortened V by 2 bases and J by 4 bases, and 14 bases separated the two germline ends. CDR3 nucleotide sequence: TGTGCCATCAGTGAGGAGACAGGTTCGAGCACTGAAGCTTTCTTT. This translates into CAISEETGSSTEAFF.

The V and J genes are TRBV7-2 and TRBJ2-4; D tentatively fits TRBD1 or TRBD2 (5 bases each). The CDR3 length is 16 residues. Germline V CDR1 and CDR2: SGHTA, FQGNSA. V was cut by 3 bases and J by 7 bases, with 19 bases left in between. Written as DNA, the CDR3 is TGTGCCAGCAGCTTCGGGACCCTCCACACAAGGAACATTCAGTACTTC. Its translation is CASSFGTLHTRNIQYF.

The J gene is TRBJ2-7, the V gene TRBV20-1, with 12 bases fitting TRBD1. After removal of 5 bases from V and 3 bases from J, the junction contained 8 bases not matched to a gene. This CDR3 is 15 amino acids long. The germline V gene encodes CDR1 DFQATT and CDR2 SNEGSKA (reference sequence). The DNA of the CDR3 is TGCAGTGCTCCGGCGGGGACAGGGGGCTTCTACGAGCAGTACTTC. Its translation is CSAPAGTGGFYEQYF.

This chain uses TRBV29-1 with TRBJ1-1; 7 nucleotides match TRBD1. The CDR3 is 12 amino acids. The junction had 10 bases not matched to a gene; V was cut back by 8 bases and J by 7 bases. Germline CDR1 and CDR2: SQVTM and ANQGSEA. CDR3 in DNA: TGCAGCTTCGAAGCGGGACAGCATGAAGCTTTCTTT. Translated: CSFEAGQHEAFF.

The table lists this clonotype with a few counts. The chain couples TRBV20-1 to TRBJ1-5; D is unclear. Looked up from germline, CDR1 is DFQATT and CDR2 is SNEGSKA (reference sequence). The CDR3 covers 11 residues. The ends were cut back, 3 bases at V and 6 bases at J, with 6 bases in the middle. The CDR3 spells CSASRGQPQHF. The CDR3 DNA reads TGCAGTGCTAGTAGAGGTCAGCCCCAGCATTTT.

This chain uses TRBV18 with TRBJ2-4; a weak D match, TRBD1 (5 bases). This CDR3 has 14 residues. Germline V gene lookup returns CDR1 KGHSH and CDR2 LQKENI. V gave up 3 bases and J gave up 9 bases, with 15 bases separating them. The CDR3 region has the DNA TGTGCCAGCTCACCCGAAACAGGACCCAGCATTCAGTACTTC. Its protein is CASSPETGPSIQYF.

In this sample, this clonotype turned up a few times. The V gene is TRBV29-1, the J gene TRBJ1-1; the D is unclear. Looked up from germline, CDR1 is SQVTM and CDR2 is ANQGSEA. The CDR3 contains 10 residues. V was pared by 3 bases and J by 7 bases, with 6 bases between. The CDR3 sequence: CSVDGVEAFF. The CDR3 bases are TGCAGCGTTGACGGGGTTGAAGCTTTCTTT.

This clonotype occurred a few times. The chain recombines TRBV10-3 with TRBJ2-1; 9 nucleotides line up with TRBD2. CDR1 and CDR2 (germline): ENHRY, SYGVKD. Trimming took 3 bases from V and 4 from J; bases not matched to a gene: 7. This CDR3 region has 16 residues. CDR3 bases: TGTGCCATCAGTGAAGTGCTAGCGGGGATGTACAATGAGCAGTTCTTC. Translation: CAISEVLAGMYNEQFF.

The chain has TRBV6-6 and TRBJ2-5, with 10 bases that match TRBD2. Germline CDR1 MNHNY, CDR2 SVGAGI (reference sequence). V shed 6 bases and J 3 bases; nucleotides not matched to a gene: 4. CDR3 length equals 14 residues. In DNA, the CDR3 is TGTGCCAGCAGCCGAACTAGCGGGAAAGAGACCCAGTACTTC. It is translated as CASSRTSGKETQYF.

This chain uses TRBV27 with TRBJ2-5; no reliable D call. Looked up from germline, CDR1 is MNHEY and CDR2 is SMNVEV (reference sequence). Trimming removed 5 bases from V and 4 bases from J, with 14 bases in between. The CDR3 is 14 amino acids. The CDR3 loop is CASSTSPGVETQYF. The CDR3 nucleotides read TGTGCCAGCAGTACCTCTCCTGGCGTAGAGACCCAGTACTTC.

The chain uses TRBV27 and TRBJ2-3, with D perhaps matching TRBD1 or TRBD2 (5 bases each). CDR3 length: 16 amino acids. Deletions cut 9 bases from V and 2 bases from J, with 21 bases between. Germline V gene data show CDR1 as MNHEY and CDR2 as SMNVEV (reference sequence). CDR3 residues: CARRRGPPFYTDTQYF. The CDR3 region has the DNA TGTGCCAGACGTCGGGGCCCGCCTTTTTACACAGATACGCAGTATTTT.

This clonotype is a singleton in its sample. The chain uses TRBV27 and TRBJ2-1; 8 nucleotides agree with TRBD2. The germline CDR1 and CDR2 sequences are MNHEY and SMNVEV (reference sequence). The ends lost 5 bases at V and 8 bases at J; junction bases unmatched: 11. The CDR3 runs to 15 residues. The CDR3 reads CASSREGESDYEQFF. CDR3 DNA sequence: TGTGCCAGCAGTCGGGAGGGGGAGTCGGACTATGAGCAGTTCTTC.

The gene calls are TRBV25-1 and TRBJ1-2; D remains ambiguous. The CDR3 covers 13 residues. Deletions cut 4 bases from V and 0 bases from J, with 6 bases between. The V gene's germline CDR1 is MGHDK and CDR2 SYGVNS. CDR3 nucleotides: TGTGCCAGCAGTGCCTTTTCTAACTATGGCTACACCTTC. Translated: CASSAFSNYGYTF.

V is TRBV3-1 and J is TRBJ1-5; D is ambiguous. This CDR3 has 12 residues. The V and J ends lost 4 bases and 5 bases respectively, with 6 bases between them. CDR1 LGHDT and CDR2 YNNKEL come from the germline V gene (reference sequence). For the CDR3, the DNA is TGTGCCAGCAGCCTCCTACATCAGCCCCAGCATTTT. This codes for CASSLLHQPQHF.

The chain's CDR3 is CASSPFSGGGNNEQFF. The CDR3 DNA follows: TGTGCCAGCAGCCCTTTTAGCGGGGGGGGTAACAATGAGCAGTTCTTC. V is TRBV7-2 and J is TRBJ2-1; 11 positions match TRBD2. The V gene's germline CDR1 is SGHTA and CDR2 FQGNSA. This CDR3 region has 16 residues. V shed 5 bases, J shed 5 bases, and the junction held 8 bases outside the gene matches.

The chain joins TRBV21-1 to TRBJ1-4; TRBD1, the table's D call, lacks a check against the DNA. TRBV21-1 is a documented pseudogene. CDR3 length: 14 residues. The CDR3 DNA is TGTGCCAGCAGCATAGGGACAGGGTATGAAAAACTGTTTTTT. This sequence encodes CASSIGTGYEKLFF.